Described below is a single T cell receptor (beta chain) sequence and its context. As handled by the study authors: Using reference gene primer amplification, nucleated cell counts were estimated. The data were produced by immunoSEQ multiplex PCR, yet TCRdb's version contains in-frame clones alone and is incomplete. V, J and clone size are taken as reported in that table, and D and trimming were inferred from the DNA itself. The sample yields some 110,000 clones, 60% to 80% seen once. The sample is drawn from a study of blood T cell repertoires in COVID-19. Study-wide background: Acute and convalescent COVID-19 samples came from the United States, Italy and Spain. T cells, B-cell-depleted T cells, or PBMCs supplied cDNA or gDNA.

The Seattle site enrolled patients during active infection and followed them longitudinally. The TCR originated in a man at least 80 years old with COVID-19, enrolled during active disease. The sequenced sample was peripheral blood.

Here the CDR3 DNA reads TGTGCCAGCAGCCGAAGGACAGGGGGGGAAGGAGGAGCTTTCTTT. It codes for CASSRRTGGEGGAFF. The V and J genes are TRBV5-8 and TRBJ1-1; TRBD1 matches 10 bases. CDR1 and CDR2 from the germline V gene are SGHTS and YDEGEE. The CDR3 is 15 amino acids. With 4 bases clipped from V and 10 bases from J, the junction kept 13 bases outside the gene matches.